The 27 T cell receptor beta chains below all came from one sample that was sequenced in a study of T cells after yellow fever vaccination. TCRdb used MiXCR to reprocess the 5' RACE reads, holding one entry per CDR3 protein. The repertoire holds 200,000 to 300,000 distinct CDR3 sequences, with 3.6% as singletons. The sample was PBMCs, taken 15 days after the yellow fever booster vaccination. The origin of the receptors is a man younger than 35 who received the YFV17D yellow fever vaccine.

This clonotype was counted ten times or more. The gene calls are TRBV7-3 and TRBJ2-2; D uncertain. Germline loops: CDR1 SGHTA, CDR2 FQGTGA. The V gene lost 1 base and the J gene lost 4 bases, with 10 bases spanning the gap. The length of the CDR3 is 15 residues. The CDR3 nucleotides read TGTGCCAGCAGCTTAAGTCCCGGCGCCACCGGGGAGCTGTTTTTT. It specifies CASSLSPGATGELFF.

This clonotype appeared many times. The V gene is TRBV5-1, the J gene TRBJ1-4; D is possibly TRBD1 (6 bases). Germline V gene data show CDR1 as SGHRS and CDR2 as YFSETQ. The CDR3 loop spans 15 amino acids. Trimming took 4 bases from V and 0 from J, leaving 10 bases between them. CDR3 residues: CASSASGATNEKLFF. The CDR3 DNA sequence: TGCGCCAGCAGCGCATCAGGGGCAACTAATGAAAAACTGTTTTTT.

This clonotype was recorded many times. The chain couples TRBV27 to TRBJ1-2; weak D call: TRBD1 (5 bases). Deletions cut 4 bases from V and 8 bases from J, with 17 bases between. This CDR3 has 14 amino acids. CDR1 MNHEY and CDR2 SMNVEV come from the germline V gene (reference sequence). The CDR3 DNA reads TGTGCCAGCAGTTCTTCCGACAGCTTCGGAGGCTACACCTTC. This translates into CASSSSDSFGGYTF.

Many counts were recorded for this clonotype. CDR3: CASSLVTEAFF. Here the CDR3 DNA reads TGTGCCAGCAGCTTAGTGACTGAAGCTTTCTTT. This sequence joins TRBV7-9 and TRBJ1-1; D gene ambiguous. Trimming left V 1 base short and J 5 bases short, with 2 bases between. CDR1 is SEHNR and CDR2 is FQNEAQ in the germline V gene (reference sequence). The CDR3 has 11 amino acids.

This clonotype has ten or more counts. The chain recombines TRBV5-1 with TRBJ2-7, with a possible D match to TRBD1 (6 bases). The V end was cut by 1 base, the J end by 1 base, with 9 bases between. Germline CDR1 is SGHRS and CDR2 is YFSETQ. There are 14 residues in the CDR3. CDR3: CASSLWGPSYEQYF. The CDR3 DNA is TGCGCCAGCAGCTTGTGGGGGCCTTCCTACGAGCAGTACTTC.

This clonotype came up many times. CDR3 in amino acids: CASSPWARTDTQYF. DNA of the CDR3: TGTGCCAGCAGTCCCTGGGCCCGCACAGATACGCAGTATTTT. The chain couples TRBV12-3 or TRBV12-4 to TRBJ2-3, with no clear D. V was pared by 5 bases and J by 1 base, with 10 bases between. CDR3 length: 14 residues.

The rearrangement joins TRBV7-2 to TRBJ1-6; 8 bases line up with TRBD1. CDR1 SGHTA and CDR2 FQGNSA come from the germline V gene. The CDR3 is 13 amino acids. V dropped 5 bases and J dropped 9; count of bases not matched to a gene: 3. CDR3 amino acids: CASSPGGSSPLHF. CDR3 nucleotide sequence: TGTGCCAGCAGCCCAGGGGGCTCTTCACCCCTCCACTTT.

This clonotype was seen ten or more times. The V gene is TRBV7-9, the J gene TRBJ2-7; tentative D call: TRBD2 (7 bases). From germline, CDR1 is SEHNR and CDR2 FQNEAQ (reference sequence). With 3 bases removed from V and 0 bases from J, the gap between germline ends came to 9 bases. This CDR3 comprises 14 residues. CDR3 sequence reads: CASSFGGPSYEQYF. DNA for the CDR3: TGTGCCAGCAGCTTCGGGGGGCCCTCCTACGAGCAGTACTTC.

This clonotype was detected many times. V is TRBV4-1 and J is TRBJ2-5; the D is unclear. The length of the CDR3 is 14 residues. Looked up from germline, CDR1 is MGHRA and CDR2 is YSYEKL. Trimming shortened V by 1 base and J by 5 bases, and 11 bases separated the two germline ends. The CDR3 here is CASSQGQAGETQYF. The CDR3 DNA reads TGCGCCAGCAGCCAAGGGCAGGCCGGGGAGACCCAGTACTTC.

This clonotype showed up many times. V and J are TRBV20-1 and TRBJ2-7; D is uncertain. With 6 bases removed from V and 3 bases from J, the gap between germline ends came to 9 bases. CDR1 is DFQATT and CDR2 is SNEGSKA in the germline V gene (reference sequence). The CDR3 totals 11 residues. CDR3 in amino acids: CSAGRNYEQYF. As DNA, the CDR3 is TGCAGTGCCGGACGGAACTACGAGCAGTACTTC.

In its sample, this clonotype was seen many times. The chain has TRBV2 and TRBJ1-6; 10 bases map to TRBD1. The CDR3 is 18 residues long. Trimming removed 1 base from V and 4 bases from J; junction bases left unmatched: 7. Germline values: CDR1 SNHLY, CDR2 FYNNEI. The CDR3 nucleotides are TGTGCCAGCAGTGAAGGGACAGGGGGATTTTTTTATAATTCACCCCTCCACTTT. Residues: CASSEGTGGFFYNSPLHF.

Ten or more counts support this clonotype. J is TRBJ1-2 and V is TRBV7-2; D may be TRBD1 (6 bases). With 2 bases removed from V and 3 bases from J, the gap between germline ends came to 7 bases. Germline V gene sequence: CDR1 SGHTA, CDR2 FQGNSA. CDR3 length equals 13 residues. CDR3 sequence reads: CASSLHRDYGYTF. The DNA of the CDR3 is TGTGCCAGCAGCTTACACAGGGACTATGGCTACACCTTC.

Note on this clonotype: One end of the junction fails to match germline, which may point to a read error. V gene TRBV6-5 combines with J gene TRBJ1-3; D call uncertain. The CDR3 spans 12 residues. The germline gives CDR1 MNHEY, CDR2 SVGAGI. The CDR3 DNA reads TGTGCCACCAGTTCATCTGGAAACACCATATATTTT. Translation gives CATSSSGNTIYF.

Remarks on this clonotype: Germline and junction disagree at one end, which may indicate a read error. The chain links TRBV7-6 to TRBJ2-5; no reliable D call. This CDR3 contains 11 residues. The V gene's germline CDR1 is SGHVS and CDR2 FNYEAQ. The chain's CDR3 is CASSFRENQYF. The CDR3 DNA follows: TGTGCCAGCAGCTTCCGCGAGAACCAGTACTTC.

The sample holds many counts of this clonotype. CDR3 coding DNA: TGTGCTAGTGGAAACCCCAAACAATCCCCGGGACTAGCGTTATCCTACGAGCAGTACTTC. This codes for CASGNPKQSPGLALSYEQYF. This chain joins TRBV12-5 and TRBJ2-7, with 10 bases aligning to TRBD2. This CDR3 is built from 20 residues. After removal of 6 bases from V and 1 base from J, the junction contained 21 bases not matched to a gene. In germline, CDR1 is LGHNT, CDR2 FRNRAP.

This clonotype has a count of ten or more. The genes are TRBV30 and TRBJ2-1; a weak D match, TRBD2 (7 bases). CDR3 length: 13 amino acids. The V end was cut by 8 bases, the J end by 6 bases, with 17 bases between. In germline, CDR1 is GTSNPN, CDR2 SVGIG (reference sequence). Here the CDR3 reads CAVGRGAGNEQFF. CDR3 DNA sequence: TGTGCCGTTGGACGGGGGGCGGGCAATGAGCAGTTCTTC.

Ten or more counts support this clonotype. The rearrangement joins TRBV4-2 to TRBJ1-5; D may be TRBD1 (5 bases). The germline V and J ends were trimmed by 3 bases and 4 bases, with 10 bases remaining between them. Per the germline V gene, CDR1 is LGHNA and CDR2 is YNFKEQ. The CDR3 runs to 14 residues. CDR3 loop: CASSHRGQNQPQHF. The DNA for the CDR3 is TGTGCCAGCAGCCACCGGGGCCAAAATCAGCCCCAGCATTTT.

At least ten counts were recorded for this clonotype. V is TRBV5-6 and J is TRBJ2-2; possibly TRBD1 or TRBD2 for D (5 bases each). V lost 5 bases, J lost 10 bases, and 15 bases lay in between. This CDR3 comprises 13 residues. The germline V gene has CDR1 SGHDT and CDR2 YYEEEE. CDR3 protein: CASSDTGAVELFF. CDR3 coding DNA: TGTGCCAGCAGTGATACCGGGGCCGTGGAGCTGTTTTTT.

This clonotype was counted only a few times. The chain recombines TRBV30 with TRBJ2-3; D gene unclear. Germline assignment: CDR1 GTSNPN and CDR2 SVGIG (reference sequence). V was clipped by 4 bases and J by 7 bases, with 15 bases between them. CDR3 size: 13 residues. The CDR3 DNA reads TGTGCCTGGACCGCATCCATGGAAAATACGCAGTATTTT. It specifies CAWTASMENTQYF.

This clonotype was counted ten times or more. V gene TRBV5-1 combines with J gene TRBJ1-2; 9 bases align to TRBD1. The CDR3 is 14 residues long. Per the germline V gene, CDR1 is SGHRS and CDR2 is YFSETQ. The junction had 5 bases not matched to a gene; V was cut back by 0 bases and J by 8 bases. This CDR3 reads CASSLVGQGSGYTF. CDR3 nucleotide sequence: TGCGCCAGCAGCTTGGTAGGACAGGGGAGCGGCTACACCTTC.

In its sample, this clonotype was seen a few times. This sequence joins TRBV6-6 and TRBJ2-5; 7 bases match TRBD1. This CDR3 contains 15 residues. Trimming cost V 6 bases and J 2 bases; bases outside gene matches: 9. Looked up from germline, CDR1 is MNHNY and CDR2 is SVGAGI (reference sequence). The CDR3 DNA reads as TGTGCCAGCAGCTTACAGGGGTCCCTACAAGAGACCCAGTACTTC. Its protein is CASSLQGSLQETQYF.

This clonotype was recorded many times. V and J are TRBV11-1 and TRBJ2-5; D is uncertain. This CDR3 spans 14 amino acids. In germline, CDR1 is SGHAT, CDR2 FQDESV (reference sequence). The V end was cut by 0 bases, the J end by 5 bases, with 10 bases between. The CDR3 DNA sequence: TGTGCCAGCAGCTTAGCCCTAGGGTACGAGACCCAGTACTTC. As protein: CASSLALGYETQYF.

This clonotype showed up many times. This chain links TRBV29-1 with TRBJ1-1; D is possibly TRBD1 (6 bases). CDR3 size: 14 residues. The V and J ends lost 3 bases and 2 bases respectively, with 13 bases between them. Looked up from germline, CDR1 is SQVTM and CDR2 is ANQGSEA. CDR3 protein: CSVDAWGGNTEAFF. The CDR3 coding sequence is TGCAGCGTTGACGCATGGGGGGGCAACACTGAAGCTTTCTTT.

This clonotype was counted many times. V usage is TRBV5-8 and J usage is TRBJ2-3; D gene unclear. The length of the CDR3 is 14 residues. Trimming removed 3 bases from V and 0 bases from J, with 8 bases in between. Germline V gene lookup returns CDR1 SGHTS and CDR2 YDEGEE. The CDR3 loop reads CASSSWTSTDTQYF. The CDR3 nucleotides are TGTGCCAGCAGCTCGTGGACCAGCACAGATACGCAGTATTTT.

The chain carries TRBV20-1 and TRBJ2-4; no reliable D call. Germline assignment: CDR1 DFQATT and CDR2 SNEGSKA (reference sequence). This CDR3 has 14 residues. V was trimmed by 3 bases and J by 2 bases, leaving 11 bases between them. As DNA, the CDR3 is TGCAGTGCTAGTGGGCAAAATCCCAAAAACATTCAGTACTTC. The encoded protein is CSASGQNPKNIQYF.

This clonotype was counted between two and nine times. This CDR3 is CASSLGGQGSDEQFF. DNA for the CDR3: TGTGCCAGCAGTCTGGGGGGACAGGGGAGTGATGAGCAGTTCTTC. The chain uses TRBV28 and TRBJ2-1; the match to TRBD1 covers 10 bases. The CDR3 contains 15 residues. V lost 5 bases to trimming and J lost 8 bases; unmatched junction nucleotides: 9. The germline CDR1 and CDR2 sequences are MDHEN and SYDVKM.

Ten or more counts support this clonotype. Compared with germline, one end of the junction differs, possibly owing to a read error. In DNA form, the CDR3 reads TGCGCCAGCAGTTTGGACCCAGACTATGGCTACACCTTC. Translation: CASSLDPDYGYTF. The V and J genes are TRBV5-1 and TRBJ1-2; D remains unclear. Germline CDR1 reads SGHRS; CDR2 reads YFSETQ. CDR3 length equals 13 residues.